This TCR beta chain was retrieved from a study of blood T cell repertoires in COVID-19. The V gene lost 5 bases and the J gene lost 8 bases, with 12 bases spanning the gap. The CDR3 has 13 amino acids. Germline-derived CDR1 and CDR2 are MDHEN and SYDVKM. Sequencing was performed with immunoSEQ multiplex PCR; in TCRdb, only in-frame clones are kept and a portion is missing. The table records about 190,000 clones, 88% of them present only once. This clonotype originated in a woman in her thirties or forties who had recovered from COVID-19. J is TRBJ1-4 and V is TRBV28; D gene ambiguous. Sequenced input: peripheral blood. In nucleotides, the CDR3 is TGTGCCAGCAGTCCCAGCGGCACGGAAAAACTGTTTTTT. This sequence encodes CASSPSGTEKLFF. Variable domain in full (rest from reference TRBV28 and TRBJ1-4): DVKVTQSSRYLVKRTGEKVFLECVQDMDHENMFWYRQDPGLGLRLIYFSYDVKMKEKGDIPEGYSVSREKKERFSLILESASTNQTSMYLCASSPSGTEKLFFGSGTQLSVL.